This TCR beta chain originates from a study of T cell repertoires in ileal Crohn's disease. Study as a whole: Thiopurines (under 12) or anti-TNF agents (roughly 17) were given postoperatively to about half. MI samples are biopsies from the surgical specimen's proximal margin.

Study-level results: Compared with CD4 T cells, sorted CD8 cells carried more expanded clones.

Sample time point: proximal margin of the surgical specimen (macroscopically non-inflamed). Eligibility required adulthood, ileal or ileocolonic Crohn's disease and indicated ileocolonic resection. The table came from immunoSEQ multiplex PCR; TCRdb's copy has only in-frame clones and leaves some out. The sample shows 200 to 250 clones, about 96% of them seen only once. This clone was counted only a few times. Antigen unknown. Material: ileal tissue. The TCR originated in an adult with Crohn's disease.

The CDR3 is CASSLETALAYEQYF. In DNA, the CDR3 is TGTGCCAGCAGTTTAGAAACAGCCCTGGCCTACGAGCAGTACTTC. The chain joins TRBV28 to TRBJ2-7; D is undetermined. Germline loops: CDR1 MDHEN, CDR2 SYDVKM. This CDR3 contains 15 residues. The V end was cut by 2 bases, the J end by 2 bases, with 13 bases between.